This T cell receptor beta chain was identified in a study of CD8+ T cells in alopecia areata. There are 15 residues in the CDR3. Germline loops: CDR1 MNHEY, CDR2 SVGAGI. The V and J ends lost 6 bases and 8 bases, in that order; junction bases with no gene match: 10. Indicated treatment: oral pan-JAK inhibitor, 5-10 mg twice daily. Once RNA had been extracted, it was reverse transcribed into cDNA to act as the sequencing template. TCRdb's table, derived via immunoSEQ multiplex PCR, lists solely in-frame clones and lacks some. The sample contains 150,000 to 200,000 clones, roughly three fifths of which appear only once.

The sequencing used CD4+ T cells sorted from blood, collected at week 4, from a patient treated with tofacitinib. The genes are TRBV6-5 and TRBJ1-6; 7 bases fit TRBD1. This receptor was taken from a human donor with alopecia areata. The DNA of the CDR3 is TGTGCCAGCAGCCCAGGACAGGCGCTTCATTCACCCCTCCACTTT. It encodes CASSPGQALHSPLHF.